Listed here are 27 T cell receptor beta chains from one sample, sequenced in a study of blood T cell repertoires in COVID-19. This table comes from immunoSEQ multiplex PCR, and its TCRdb copy is limited to in-frame clones, with some not included. This sample has under 140,000 clones, with 65% to 90% found just once. Sequenced input: peripheral blood. All receptors derive from a woman aged 55-69 years with acute or convalescent COVID-19.

The rearrangement joins TRBV30 to TRBJ2-3; weak D call: TRBD2 (5 bases). Germline V gives CDR1 GTSNPN, CDR2 SVGIG (reference sequence). CDR3 length equals 11 residues. With 4 bases removed from V and 9 bases from J, the gap between germline ends came to 11 bases. CDR3 sequence reads: CAWTVATTQYF. The DNA for the CDR3 is TGTGCCTGGACGGTAGCGACCACGCAGTATTTT.

This rearrangement joins TRBV18 to TRBJ1-1; possible D gene TRBD1, 5 bases. V lost 4 bases and J 1 base, leaving 10 bases between the germline ends. The CDR3 loop spans 14 amino acids. Germline values: CDR1 KGHSH, CDR2 LQKENI. CDR3: CASSLQGSNTEAFF. The DNA for the CDR3 is TGTGCCAGCTCACTCCAGGGTTCGAACACTGAAGCTTTCTTT.

This clone was counted only a few times. The CDR3 protein is CASSRRTGGLDRMNTEAFF. For the CDR3, the DNA is TGCGCCAGCAGCCGACGGACAGGGGGCCTTGATCGGATGAACACTGAAGCTTTCTTT. The rearrangement links TRBV4-1 to TRBJ1-1, with TRBD1 identical over 11 bases. The CDR3 is 19 amino acids. With V trimmed by 4 bases and J by 0 bases, 13 bases remained unmatched. CDR1 and CDR2 (germline): MGHRA, YSYEKL.

The CDR3 region is CASSLFRGAEAFF. Here the CDR3 DNA reads TGTGCCAGCAGCTTGTTTCGGGGAGCTGAAGCTTTCTTT. V usage is TRBV11-2 and J usage is TRBJ1-1; the D is unclear. Germline assignment: CDR1 SGHAT and CDR2 FQNNGV. This CDR3 is 13 amino acids long. V lost 3 bases and J 6 bases, leaving 11 bases between the germline ends. Together with reference TRBV11-2 and TRBJ1-1, the CDR3 gives the full variable domain: EAGVAQSPRYKIIEKRQSVAFWCNPISGHATLYWYQQILGQGPKLLIQFQNNGVVDDSQLPKDRFSAERLKGVDSTLKIQPAKLEDSAVYLCASSLFRGAEAFFGQGTRLTVV.

V usage is TRBV27 and J usage is TRBJ1-2; TRBD1 matches 9 bases. Germline V gene lookup returns CDR1 MNHEY and CDR2 SMNVEV (reference sequence). With 5 bases clipped from V and 7 bases from J, the junction kept 5 bases outside the gene matches. The CDR3 sequence is 13 residues long. For the CDR3, the DNA is TGTGCCAGCAGTATACACAGGGGGCTTGGCTACACCTTC. It codes for CASSIHRGLGYTF.

The chain uses TRBV5-1 and TRBJ2-3, with D hard to call. This CDR3 is 14 amino acids long. Germline CDR1 is SGHRS and CDR2 is YFSETQ. Deletions cut 6 bases from V and 0 bases from J, with 11 bases between. The DNA of the CDR3 is TGCGCCAGCAAATTGTCGACTAGCACAGATACGCAGTATTTT. Its translation: CASKLSTSTDTQYF. The whole variable domain, remainder taken from reference TRBV5-1 and TRBJ2-3, is KAGVTQTPRYLIKTRGQQVTLSCSPISGHRSVSWYQQTPGQGLQFLFEYFSETQRNKGNFPGRFSGRQFSNSRSEMNVSTLELGDSALYLCASKLSTSTDTQYFGPGTRLTVL.

The rearrangement uses TRBV24-1 and TRBJ1-1; D is possibly TRBD1 (6 bases). Trimming pared 5 bases from V and 0 bases from J, leaving 21 bases between. The germline CDR1 and CDR2 sequences are KGHDR and SFDVKD. This CDR3 region has 18 residues. This chain's CDR3 is CATSGSRVGAWMNTEAFF. The CDR3 DNA follows: TGTGCCACCAGTGGCTCCCGAGTGGGGGCCTGGATGAACACTGAAGCTTTCTTT.

The chain has TRBV9 and TRBJ2-6, with 7 bases lining up with TRBD1. CDR1 SGDLS and CDR2 YYNGEE come from the germline V gene. J gave up 4 bases and V 3 bases, and 4 bases lay outside the gene matches. The CDR3 runs to 15 residues. The CDR3 loop is CASSDTGVGANVLTF. CDR3 in DNA: TGTGCCAGCAGCGATACAGGGGTCGGGGCCAACGTCCTGACTTTC. The full variable domain, rest sourced from reference TRBV9 and TRBJ2-6, is DSGVTQTPKHLITATGQRVTLRCSPRSGDLSVYWYQQSLDQGLQFLIQYYNGEERAKGNILERFSAQQFPDLHSELNLSSLELGDSALYFCASSDTGVGANVLTFGAGSRLTVL.

This chain links TRBV5-1 with TRBJ1-5; 10 nucleotides agree with TRBD1. This CDR3 has 14 residues. CDR1 is SGHRS and CDR2 is YFSETQ in the germline V gene. J was trimmed by 6 bases and V by 5 bases; bases with no gene match: 5. CDR3 loop: CASRPDRGPQPQHF. The CDR3, as DNA: TGCGCCAGCAGACCCGACAGGGGGCCTCAGCCCCAGCATTTT.

The V and J genes are TRBV7-3 and TRBJ2-3; D remains unclear. CDR3 length: 16 amino acids. Germline values: CDR1 SGHTA, CDR2 FQGTGA. Trimming removed 2 bases at V and 6 bases at J, with 18 bases between. In DNA, the CDR3 is TGTGCCAGCAGCTTACTACCGATGGGCCCACCGGATACGCAGTATTTT. Its translation: CASSLLPMGPPDTQYF.

The chain has TRBV7-2 and TRBJ2-3, with D possibly matching TRBD1 (7 bases). The CDR3 is 15 residues long. CDR1 and CDR2 from the germline V gene are SGHTA and FQGNSA. Deletions cut 11 bases from V and 0 bases from J, with 18 bases between. In nucleotides, the CDR3 is TGTGCCGCAGGGGGAGGTTCCCCTAGCACAGATACGCAGTATTTT. It yields the protein CAAGGGSPSTDTQYF. The full variable domain, with the rest looked up from reference TRBV7-2 and TRBJ2-3, is GAGVSQSPSNKVTEKGKDVELRCDPISGHTALYWYRQSLGQGLEFLIYFQGNSAPDKSGLPSDRFSAERTGGSVSTLTIQRTQQEDSAVYLCAAGGGSPSTDTQYFGPGTRLTVL.

The chain uses TRBV4-2 and TRBJ2-7, with TRBD1 matching over 11 bases. The CDR3 runs 15 residues. Germline assignment: CDR1 LGHNA and CDR2 YNFKEQ. V dropped 6 bases and J dropped 4; count of bases not matched to a gene: 8. The CDR3 nucleotides read TGTGCCAGCAGTCCCGGACAGGGGGCGACTTACGAGCAGTACTTC. This translates into CASSPGQGATYEQYF.

On this clone itself: The junction departs from the called germline gene at one end, perhaps through a read error. This CDR3 is also generated by other DNA sequences in the sample. CDR3 region: CASCSTTGSQPQLF. The CDR3 DNA is TGTGCCAGCTGTTCCACGACAGGCTCTCAGCCCCAGCTTTTT. This sequence joins TRBV27 and TRBJ1-5, with a possible D match to TRBD1 (6 bases). The germline V gene encodes CDR1 MNHEY and CDR2 SMNVEV (reference sequence). The CDR3 runs to 14 residues.

J is TRBJ2-5 and V is TRBV4-2, with a tentative D call TRBD1 (6 bases). Germline V gene sequence: CDR1 LGHNA, CDR2 YNFKEQ. The germline V and J ends were trimmed by 4 bases and 5 bases, with 11 bases remaining between them. This CDR3 is 13 amino acids long. This chain's CDR3 is CASSLHRAETQYF. For the CDR3, the DNA is TGTGCCAGCAGCCTCCACAGGGCGGAGACCCAGTACTTC.

This sequence joins TRBV5-6 and TRBJ2-1; 8 bases are shared with TRBD2. The CDR3 runs to 17 residues. V lost 2 bases and J lost 0; bases outside the gene matches: 7. Germline lookup yields CDR1 SGHDT and CDR2 YYEEEE. DNA of the CDR3: TGTGCCAGCAGCTTCGGGCGGGGGGACCCCTCCTACAATGAGCAGTTCTTC. Encoded protein: CASSFGRGDPSYNEQFF.

The chain links TRBV4-2 to TRBJ2-3; 7 bases match TRBD1. Germline CDR1 and CDR2: LGHNA and YNFKEQ. After removal of 0 bases from V and 1 base from J, the junction contained 1 base not matched to a gene. The CDR3 runs to 15 residues. CDR3 in amino acids: CASSQDGTGTDTQYF. CDR3 nucleotide sequence: TGTGCCAGCAGCCAAGACGGGACAGGCACAGATACGCAGTATTTT.

This clone showed up many times. V and J are TRBV5-1 and TRBJ1-1; D remains unclear. Germline CDR1 is SGHRS and CDR2 is YFSETQ. The CDR3 spans 14 residues. Trimming removed 0 bases at V and 3 bases at J, with 9 bases between. The CDR3 nucleotides read TGCGCCAGCAGCTTGGCGGGAGGTGACACTGAAGCTTTCTTT. Residues: CASSLAGGDTEAFF.

This rearrangement joins TRBV11-3 to TRBJ2-1; possible D gene TRBD2, 6 bases. The CDR3 spans 17 residues. V was pared by 2 bases and J by 8 bases, with 22 bases between. Per germline, CDR1 SGHNT and CDR2 YENEEA. Here the CDR3 reads CASSLRCVTGGLDEQFF. CDR3 bases: TGTGCCAGCAGCTTAAGATGTGTGACTGGGGGGTTGGATGAGCAGTTCTTC.

The chain employs TRBV4-1 and TRBJ2-7; 9 bases map to TRBD2. This CDR3 has 17 amino acids. Looked up from germline, CDR1 is MGHRA and CDR2 is YSYEKL. V dropped 1 base and J dropped 2; count of bases not matched to a gene: 9. The CDR3 loop is CASSQAPVAGAAYEQYF. Written as DNA, the CDR3 is TGCGCCAGCAGCCAAGCCCCCGTAGCGGGGGCCGCCTACGAGCAGTACTTC.

The chain employs TRBV6-5 and TRBJ1-2, with D possibly TRBD1 on 6 matching bases. The CDR3 spans 14 residues. Looked up from germline, CDR1 is MNHEY and CDR2 is SVGAGI. The germline V and J ends were trimmed by 5 bases and 4 bases, with 14 bases remaining between them. The CDR3 nucleotides are TGTGCCAGCAGTCCCCCAGGGGTTGGCTATGGCTACACCTTC. Residues: CASSPPGVGYGYTF.

This CDR3 reads CASSQMGQATEQYF. DNA of the CDR3: TGCGCCAGCAGCCAAATGGGACAGGCCACCGAGCAGTACTTC. V gene TRBV5-1 combines with J gene TRBJ2-7, with 8 bases aligning to TRBD1. Germline CDR1 reads SGHRS; CDR2 reads YFSETQ. CDR3 length equals 14 residues. The V gene end was trimmed by 4 bases and the J gene end by 6 bases; junction bases not matched to a gene: 9.

V and J are TRBV14 and TRBJ1-1; 7 positions match TRBD1. Germline V gene lookup returns CDR1 SGHDN and CDR2 FVKESK. V was clipped by 2 bases and J by 1 base; unmatched bases: 7. The CDR3 runs 16 residues. The CDR3 protein is CASSQLTGLGNTEAFF. DNA for the CDR3: TGTGCCAGCAGCCAACTGACAGGGCTGGGGAACACTGAAGCTTTCTTT.

The J gene is TRBJ1-2, the V gene TRBV9; perhaps TRBD1 as D (6 bases). Per the germline V gene, CDR1 is SGDLS and CDR2 is YYNGEE. CDR3 size: 14 residues. With 2 bases removed from V and 1 base from J, the gap between germline ends came to 9 bases. The CDR3 DNA is TGTGCCAGCAGCGTCGGACAGTTTAACTATGGCTACACCTTC. Its protein is CASSVGQFNYGYTF.

The gene calls are TRBV5-1 and TRBJ1-2, with a possible D match to TRBD1 (5 bases). The CDR3 covers 17 residues. Deletions cut 3 bases from V and 8 bases from J, with 26 bases between. Germline assignment: CDR1 SGHRS and CDR2 YFSETQ. CDR3 sequence reads: CASSSRVGGNGAEGYTF. The CDR3 bases are TGCGCCAGCAGCTCGAGGGTCGGGGGGAATGGAGCGGAAGGCTACACCTTC.

This chain connects TRBV5-4 to TRBJ1-6; the match to TRBD1 covers 9 bases. The CDR3 has 17 amino acids. V shed 3 bases, J shed 9 bases, and the junction held 13 bases outside the gene matches. Germline V CDR1 and CDR2: SGHNT, YYREEE (reference sequence). CDR3 sequence: CASSSGGPGQGLSPLHF. CDR3 coding DNA: TGTGCCAGCAGCTCCGGGGGGCCGGGACAGGGTCTTTCACCCCTCCACTTT.

This clone was seen just once. V gene TRBV7-9 combines with J gene TRBJ1-1; 9 positions agree with TRBD1. The CDR3 length is 15 residues. Trimming removed 5 bases from V and 5 bases from J; junction bases left unmatched: 9. In germline, CDR1 is SEHNR, CDR2 FQNEAQ (reference sequence). The CDR3 spells CASSTRTGADTEAFF. CDR3 sequence (DNA): TGTGCCAGCAGCACGCGGACAGGGGCGGATACTGAAGCTTTCTTT. Complete variable domain (other parts from reference TRBV7-9 and TRBJ1-1): DTGVSQNPRHKITKRGQNVTFRCDPISEHNRLYWYRQTLGQGPEFLTYFQNEAQLEKSRLLSDRFSAERPKGSFSTLEIQRTEQGDSAMYLCASSTRTGADTEAFFGQGTRLTVV.

The chain uses TRBV5-1 and TRBJ2-3; 7 nucleotides line up with TRBD2. CDR1 SGHRS and CDR2 YFSETQ come from the germline V gene. CDR3 length equals 14 residues. The J segment lost 4 bases and the V segment lost 0 bases, leaving 2 bases of the junction unmatched. The CDR3 DNA reads TGCGCCAGCAGCTTGGAGGGGAGGGCAGATACGCAGTATTTT. Protein sequence: CASSLEGRADTQYF.